Below are 32 T cell receptor beta chains sequenced from a single sample in a study of blood T cell repertoires in COVID-19 (dated by TCRdb to the early 2020s). Library preparation employed the immunoSEQ multiplex PCR assay. This immuneACCESS table, as held by TCRdb, lists in-frame sequences with V and J called but not all clones. Of the missing ones, under half trace to an unresolved V gene in checked studies; the others have no known cause. For this sample there are roughly 230,000 clones; about four fifths appear just once. Around 4.4% of the sample is taken by the ten largest. The sequenced sample was peripheral blood. These receptor sequences come from a man aged 50 or older with active or convalescent COVID-19.

The V and J genes are TRBV15 and TRBJ1-1; TRBD1 is a possible D gene (6 bases). The CDR3 contains 13 residues. Deletions cut 5 bases from V and 6 bases from J, with 13 bases between. Germline CDR1 reads LNHNV; CDR2 reads YYDKDF (reference sequence). CDR3 amino acids: CATSPRAGAEAFF. The CDR3 DNA sequence: TGTGCCACCAGCCCTAGGGCAGGGGCTGAAGCTTTCTTT.

This chain uses TRBV12-3 or TRBV12-4 with TRBJ2-7; D may be TRBD2 (6 bases). The CDR3 contains 13 residues. Between the trimmed V and J ends, which lost 6 bases and 2 bases, there was a span of 11 bases. The CDR3 protein is CASRVAATYEQYF. In nucleotides, the CDR3 is TGTGCCAGCAGGGTAGCGGCGACCTACGAGCAGTACTTC.

This clone was counted between two and nine times. The genes are TRBV19 and TRBJ1-5; D call uncertain. The CDR3 sequence is 15 residues long. Trimming stripped 6 bases from V and 7 bases from J, with 19 bases between. Germline V gene sequence: CDR1 LNHDA, CDR2 SQIVND (reference sequence). The CDR3 DNA reads as TGTGCCAGTAGCCTAGGCCGGGATGGCGCCCAGCCCCAGCATTTT. It encodes CASSLGRDGAQPQHF.

The chain employs TRBV30 and TRBJ2-5; 8 bases are a match to TRBD1. Per the germline V gene, CDR1 is GTSNPN and CDR2 is SVGIG (reference sequence). The V segment lost 0 bases and the J segment 6 bases; nucleotides outside the gene matches: 6. This CDR3 spans 14 amino acids. This chain's CDR3 is CAWSVGQGAQTQYF. In DNA form, the CDR3 reads TGTGCCTGGAGTGTAGGGCAGGGGGCTCAGACCCAGTACTTC.

This chain uses TRBV9 with TRBJ2-7; tentatively, D is TRBD1 (8 bases). There are 16 residues in the CDR3. The germline V gene encodes CDR1 SGDLS and CDR2 YYNGEE. Trimming left V 3 bases short and J 3 bases short, with 19 bases between. DNA for the CDR3: TGTGCCAGCAGCGCCCGACAGGGGAGGGGGCTCTACGAGCAGTACTTC. It encodes CASSARQGRGLYEQYF.

V is TRBV15 and J is TRBJ1-2; TRBD1 matches 11 bases. Germline V gene sequence: CDR1 LNHNV, CDR2 YYDKDF (reference sequence). The junction had 5 bases not matched to a gene; V was cut back by 4 bases and J by 4 bases. The CDR3 loop spans 15 amino acids. The CDR3 sequence is CATSTGTGGLYGYTF. The CDR3 DNA sequence: TGTGCCACCAGCACCGGGACAGGGGGACTCTATGGCTACACCTTC.

The genes are TRBV2 and TRBJ1-5, with D possibly being TRBD1 (5 bases). Per germline, CDR1 SNHLY and CDR2 FYNNEI. With 11 bases removed from V and 4 bases from J, the gap between germline ends came to 12 bases. This CDR3 is built from 12 residues. CDR3 protein: CAVSGDNQPQHF. The CDR3 bases are TGTGCCGTATCGGGGGATAATCAGCCCCAGCATTTT.

The V call is TRBV9, the J call TRBJ1-6; D perhaps matches TRBD1 (5 bases). This CDR3 spans 14 amino acids. With 3 bases removed from V and 3 bases from J, the gap between germline ends came to 7 bases. Germline-derived CDR1 and CDR2 are SGDLS and YYNGEE. The CDR3: CASSGDSYNSPLHF. The CDR3 coding sequence is TGTGCCAGCAGCGGAGACAGCTATAATTCACCCCTCCACTTT.

V gene TRBV3-1 (or the pseudogene TRBV3-2) combines with J gene TRBJ2-7; D might be TRBD1 (5 bases). There are 13 residues in the CDR3. V was shortened by 4 bases and J by 5 bases, with 12 bases between the two germline ends. Germline CDR1 is LGHDT and CDR2 is YNNKEL (reference sequence). DNA for the CDR3: TGTGCCAGCAGCCCATTTGTAGGGGACGAGCAGTACTTC. Translation: CASSPFVGDEQYF.

The chain uses TRBV27 and TRBJ2-7; D gene uncertain. CDR1 MNHEY and CDR2 SMNVEV come from the germline V gene (reference sequence). The V end was cut by 5 bases, the J end by 5 bases, with 13 bases between. The CDR3 loop spans 13 amino acids. CDR3 sequence (DNA): TGTGCCAGCAGTCCTACCTTTTTCCACGAGCAGTACTTC. Protein sequence: CASSPTFFHEQYF.

Many counts were recorded for this clone. The chain joins TRBV19 to TRBJ1-2, with D tentatively TRBD1 (5 bases). This CDR3 comprises 15 residues. V lost 7 bases and J 4 bases, leaving 19 bases between the germline ends. Germline V gives CDR1 LNHDA, CDR2 SQIVND (reference sequence). This CDR3 reads CASTLRHQGSYGYTF. The CDR3 DNA reads as TGTGCCAGTACCCTACGACATCAGGGAAGCTATGGCTACACCTTC. The full variable domain, with the rest looked up from reference TRBV19 and TRBJ1-2, is DGGITQSPKYLFRKEGQNVTLSCEQNLNHDAMYWYRQDPGQGLRLIYYSQIVNDFQKGDIAEGYSVSREKKESFPLTVTSAQKNPTAFYLCASTLRHQGSYGYTFGSGTRLTVV.

The rearrangement links TRBV28 to TRBJ1-5; 7 bases agree with TRBD1. J lost 4 bases, V lost 7 bases, and 7 bases had no gene match. This CDR3 has 14 residues. CDR1 is MDHEN, CDR2 SYDVKM, per germline. The CDR3 sequence is CASNAQGNNQPQHF. CDR3 sequence (DNA): TGTGCCAGCAACGCACAGGGGAATAATCAGCCCCAGCATTTT.

The table lists this clone with a count of one. The rearrangement links TRBV30 to TRBJ2-7; TRBD2 agrees at 10 bases. The V segment lost 5 bases and the J segment 3 bases; nucleotides outside the gene matches: 10. Per the germline V gene, CDR1 is GTSNPN and CDR2 is SVGIG (reference sequence). The CDR3 extends over 15 amino acids. In nucleotides, the CDR3 is TGTGCCTGGCTCCTTCCCGGGACTAGCGTCTACGAGCAGTACTTC. Its protein product is CAWLLPGTSVYEQYF.

V and J are TRBV4-2 and TRBJ2-3, with TRBD2 matching 8 bases. J was trimmed by 14 bases and V by 4 bases; bases with no gene match: 11. Germline CDR1 reads LGHNA; CDR2 reads YNFKEQ. The CDR3 is 13 residues long. The CDR3 loop reads CASSPGLVAGWYF. As DNA, the CDR3 is TGTGCCAGCAGCCCGGGGTTAGTAGCGGGATGGTATTTT.

CDR3 loop: CASSFTRDIDTGELFF. In DNA form, the CDR3 reads TGTGCCAGCAGTTTTACCCGGGACATAGACACCGGGGAGCTGTTTTTT. J is TRBJ2-2 and V is TRBV2, with D perhaps TRBD1 (6 bases). The germline V gene has CDR1 SNHLY and CDR2 FYNNEI. V lost 5 bases to trimming and J lost 3 bases, with 16 bases between them. The CDR3 runs to 16 residues.

The genes are TRBV3-1 (or the pseudogene TRBV3-2) and TRBJ2-1; D ambiguous. There are 13 residues in the CDR3. The germline gives CDR1 LGHDT, CDR2 YNNKEL (reference sequence). The V end was cut by 1 base, the J end by 9 bases, with 10 bases between. The CDR3 loop reads CASSQALSTEQFF. CDR3 DNA sequence: TGTGCCAGCAGCCAAGCTCTGAGCACTGAGCAGTTCTTC.

The chain joins TRBV6-5 to TRBJ2-7, with D possibly matching TRBD1 (6 bases). Germline values: CDR1 MNHEY, CDR2 SVGAGI. The CDR3 spans 13 residues. The V gene lost 4 bases and the J gene lost 5 bases, with 12 bases spanning the gap. The CDR3 protein is CASSSPGVHEQYF. CDR3 in DNA: TGTGCCAGCAGTTCCCCAGGGGTTCACGAGCAGTACTTC.

This chain joins TRBV28 and TRBJ2-1; possibly TRBD1 for D (5 bases). This CDR3 spans 13 amino acids. V was cut by 5 bases and J by 6 bases, with 11 bases left in between. Germline CDR1 is MDHEN and CDR2 is SYDVKM. Here the CDR3 reads CASSIPQGNEQFF. CDR3 in DNA: TGTGCCAGCAGTATCCCCCAGGGCAATGAGCAGTTCTTC.

In its sample, this clone was seen a few times. This sequence joins TRBV6-5 and TRBJ2-5; TRBD1 matches 7 bases. V lost 3 bases and J lost 0; bases outside the gene matches: 4. The CDR3 has 15 amino acids. Germline assignment: CDR1 MNHEY and CDR2 SVGAGI. The CDR3 loop reads CASSYGGQYQETQYF. CDR3 DNA: TGTGCCAGCAGTTATGGGGGACAGTACCAAGAGACCCAGTACTTC.

Details on this clone: Other DNA sequences within the sample encode an identical CDR3. J is TRBJ2-7 and V is TRBV4-1; possible D gene TRBD1, 6 bases. V gave up 1 base and J gave up 3 bases, with 7 bases separating them. The CDR3 has 13 residues. Germline V gives CDR1 MGHRA, CDR2 YSYEKL. CDR3 DNA: TGCGCCAGCAGCCAAGTACAGGGCTACGAGCAGTACTTC. The encoded protein is CASSQVQGYEQYF.

CDR3 sequence: CASSLDQSSTDTQYF. DNA for the CDR3: TGTGCCAGCAGCTTGGACCAGTCTAGCACAGATACGCAGTATTTT. V gene TRBV5-4 combines with J gene TRBJ2-3; D is uncertain. CDR1 and CDR2 from the germline V gene are SGHNT and YYREEE (reference sequence). Trimming removed 0 bases at V and 0 bases at J, with 8 bases between. The CDR3 is 15 amino acids.

This clone has a single count. The CDR3 region has the DNA TGTGCCAGCAGCGTAGAGCGAGGGAACACCGGGGAGCTGTTTTTT. Encoded protein: CASSVERGNTGELFF. This sequence joins TRBV9 and TRBJ2-2; no clear D. This CDR3 contains 15 residues. Germline V gene lookup returns CDR1 SGDLS and CDR2 YYNGEE. V lost 0 bases and J 1 base, leaving 7 bases between the germline ends. Using reference TRBV9 and TRBJ2-2 for the parts outside the CDR3, the full variable domain is DSGVTQTPKHLITATGQRVTLRCSPRSGDLSVYWYQQSLDQGLQFLIQYYNGEERAKGNILERFSAQQFPDLHSELNLSSLELGDSALYFCASSVERGNTGELFFGEGSRLTVL.

This clone was seen more than once but under ten times. The chain combines TRBV5-1 with TRBJ1-1; 9 nucleotides agree with TRBD1. Trimming removed 1 base from V and 1 base from J; junction bases left unmatched: 2. This CDR3 has 15 amino acids. Germline lookup yields CDR1 SGHRS and CDR2 YFSETQ. The CDR3 nucleotides are TGCGCCAGCAGCTTGCTACAGGGGGCGAACACTGAAGCTTTCTTT. Protein sequence: CASSLLQGANTEAFF.

V usage is TRBV9 and J usage is TRBJ1-4; 7 bases fit TRBD1. CDR1 and CDR2 (germline): SGDLS, YYNGEE. The CDR3 totals 15 residues. The trim removed 3 bases at V and 4 bases at J, leaving 6 bases unmatched. The DNA of the CDR3 is TGTGCCAGCAGCGCGGCCCAGGGGGATAATGAAAAACTGTTTTTT. This gives the protein CASSAAQGDNEKLFF.

V is TRBV4-1 and J is TRBJ2-1; 7 nucleotides agree with TRBD1. CDR1 is MGHRA and CDR2 is YSYEKL in the germline V gene. V lost 0 bases to trimming and J lost 9 bases; unmatched junction nucleotides: 8. The CDR3 consists of 15 residues. CDR3 residues: CASSQDRDSLTEQFF. CDR3 sequence (DNA): TGCGCCAGCAGCCAAGATAGGGACAGCCTTACTGAGCAGTTCTTC.

This sequence joins TRBV3-1 (or the pseudogene TRBV3-2) and TRBJ2-5, with TRBD1 as a possible D gene (6 bases). V lost 7 bases and J 2 bases, leaving 20 bases between the germline ends. From germline, CDR1 is LGHDT and CDR2 YNNKEL (reference sequence). This CDR3 is built from 16 residues. The CDR3 sequence is CASITLPRDKQETQYF. The CDR3 bases are TGTGCCAGCATTACGCTCCCCCGGGACAAACAAGAGACCCAGTACTTC.

The chain employs TRBV2 and TRBJ2-5; TRBD1 matches 10 bases. CDR3 length: 15 residues. The germline V gene encodes CDR1 SNHLY and CDR2 FYNNEI. V gave up 3 bases and J gave up 1 base; unmatched junction bases: 2. CDR3 sequence (DNA): TGTGCCAGCAGTGATTGGACAGGGGGCCAAGAGACCCAGTACTTC. It specifies CASSDWTGGQETQYF.

The CDR3 here is CASSFDSAYEQYF. CDR3 bases: TGCGCCAGCAGCTTCGACAGTGCCTACGAGCAGTACTTC. The chain combines TRBV5-1 with TRBJ2-7, with a tentative D call TRBD1 (5 bases). The CDR3 covers 13 residues. The germline CDR1 and CDR2 sequences are SGHRS and YFSETQ. V was cut by 2 bases and J by 2 bases, with 8 bases left in between. Full variable domain (outside the CDR3, taken from reference TRBV5-1 and TRBJ2-7): KAGVTQTPRYLIKTRGQQVTLSCSPISGHRSVSWYQQTPGQGLQFLFEYFSETQRNKGNFPGRFSGRQFSNSRSEMNVSTLELGDSALYLCASSFDSAYEQYFGPGTRLTVT.

This chain joins TRBV12-5 and TRBJ2-7, with D unclear. V was shortened by 5 bases and J by 2 bases, with 4 bases between the two germline ends. Per the germline V gene, CDR1 is LGHNT and CDR2 is FRNRAP. CDR3 size: 11 residues. The CDR3 loop is CASGAAYEQYF. The CDR3 nucleotides read TGTGCTAGTGGTGCAGCCTACGAGCAGTACTTC.

The chain joins TRBV25-1 to TRBJ1-2; D not resolved. Between the trimmed V and J ends, which lost 5 bases and 7 bases, there was a span of 14 bases. CDR1 and CDR2 (germline): MGHDK, SYGVNS. This CDR3 contains 13 residues. DNA for the CDR3: TGTGCCAGCAGTCTCACGGCGGGGTCTGGCTACACCTTC. It is translated as CASSLTAGSGYTF.

The chain uses TRBV10-3 and TRBJ2-5; 7 bases line up with TRBD2. Germline trimming cut 3 bases from V and 2 bases from J; bases unmatched to any gene: 6. CDR1 is ENHRY and CDR2 is SYGVKD in the germline V gene. The CDR3 totals 15 residues. This CDR3 reads CAISERSGEQETQYF. The DNA for the CDR3 is TGTGCCATCAGTGAAAGGAGCGGGGAACAAGAGACCCAGTACTTC.

V gene TRBV5-6 combines with J gene TRBJ2-2; 11 bases agree with TRBD2. Germline trimming cut 4 bases from V and 4 bases from J; bases unmatched to any gene: 15. This CDR3 is built from 19 residues. Germline values: CDR1 SGHDT, CDR2 YYEEEE. In DNA, the CDR3 is TGTGCCAGCAGCGTAGTACCGGGACTAGCGGCTGGAGTCACCGGGGAGCTGTTTTTT. Translating it yields CASSVVPGLAAGVTGELFF.